This passage covers 30 T cell receptor beta chains from one sample sequenced in a study of T cells in Graves' hyperthyroidism and ophthalmopathy. Amplified TCR beta CDR3 regions came from RNA transcripts. The HTBI set primed first-round TCR CDR3 RT-PCR. TCRdb re-called the multiplex PCR reads with MiXCR, one entry per CDR3 protein. In the table there are about 700,000 distinct CDR3 sequences, roughly 46% of which are singletons. Sample: peripheral blood or thyroid tissue (not recorded which). The receptors originated from an adult man with Graves' disease, either hyperthyroidism or ophthalmopathy (not recorded which).

The chain links TRBV2 to TRBJ1-2; D may be TRBD1 (5 bases). CDR1 and CDR2 from the germline V gene are SNHLY and FYNNEI. Deletions cut 6 bases from V and 6 bases from J, with 17 bases between. This CDR3 has 14 amino acids. The CDR3 spells CASRTPGGADGYTF. The CDR3 DNA reads as TGTGCCAGCAGGACCCCAGGAGGGGCGGATGGCTACACCTTC.

This sequence joins TRBV7-9 and TRBJ2-7; 8 nucleotides match TRBD2. The CDR3 covers 19 residues. Germline CDR1 reads SEHNR; CDR2 reads FQNEAQ (reference sequence). The ends lost 8 bases at V and 6 bases at J; junction bases unmatched: 27. The CDR3 region is CASGLRSGGGSAGSSEQYF. CDR3 coding DNA: TGTGCCAGCGGTCTACGGTCCGGGGGGGGGTCTGCGGGAAGCAGCGAGCAGTACTTC.

This clonotype has only one observation. J is TRBJ2-6 and V is TRBV2; D unresolved. V shed 3 bases and J shed 5 bases, with 8 bases lying between them. Per germline, CDR1 SNHLY and CDR2 FYNNEI. The length of the CDR3 is 14 residues. For the CDR3, the DNA is TGTGCCAGCAGTGATGAGGCCAGGGCCAACGTCCTGACTTTC. This encodes CASSDEARANVLTF.

This chain connects TRBV7-8 to TRBJ1-3, with D possibly matching TRBD1 (5 bases). V was trimmed by 5 bases and J by 6 bases, leaving 14 bases between them. Germline CDR1 is SGHVS and CDR2 is FQNEAQ. The CDR3 covers 14 residues. This CDR3 is CASSLSGGTNTIYF. Here the CDR3 DNA reads TGTGCCAGCAGCCTCTCCGGCGGGACAAACACCATATATTTT.

This clonotype was counted a few times. CDR3 amino acids: CASDLGGGVQPQHF. The CDR3 DNA follows: TGTGCTAGTGACCTAGGAGGGGGCGTCCAGCCCCAGCATTTT. The rearrangement joins TRBV12-5 to TRBJ1-5, with TRBD1 matching 7 bases. V lost 7 bases to trimming and J lost 7 bases; unmatched junction nucleotides: 10. CDR1 and CDR2 from the germline V gene are LGHNT and FRNRAP. CDR3 length: 14 amino acids. Full variable domain (rest looked up from reference TRBV12-5 and TRBJ1-5): DARVTQTPRHKVTEMGQEVTMRCQPILGHNTVFWYRQTMMQGLELLAYFRNRAPLDDSGMPKDRFSAEMPDATLATLKIQPSEPRDSAVYFCASDLGGGVQPQHFGDGTRLSIL.

Concerning this clonotype: A read error may be the cause here, since a much bigger clone is one base away. V is TRBV7-8 and J is TRBJ1-6; 10 bases are a match to TRBD1. From germline, CDR1 is SGHVS and CDR2 FQNEAQ. The CDR3 extends over 16 amino acids. J gave up 5 bases and V 2 bases, and 3 bases lay outside the gene matches. Here the CDR3 DNA reads TGTGCCAGCAGCTTAACCGGACAGGGGGATAATTCACCCCTCCACTTT. Translation gives CASSLTGQGDNSPLHF.

The gene calls are TRBV6-5 and TRBJ1-1; D remains ambiguous. This CDR3 has 13 amino acids. CDR1 and CDR2 (germline): MNHEY, SVGAGI. Trimming stripped 8 bases from V and 4 bases from J, with 14 bases between. The chain's CDR3 is CASDKKGGTEAFF. The CDR3 DNA is TGTGCCAGCGATAAAAAGGGCGGCACTGAAGCTTTCTTT.

This chain uses TRBV20-1 with TRBJ2-5; D might be TRBD1 (7 bases). V lost 3 bases, J lost 5 bases, and 25 bases lay in between. The CDR3 runs 17 residues. The germline CDR1 and CDR2 sequences are DFQATT and SNEGSKA (reference sequence). CDR3 residues: CSASFDRAGGIMETQYF. CDR3 in DNA: TGCAGTGCTAGTTTTGACAGGGCAGGCGGGATTATGGAGACCCAGTACTTC.

This chain joins TRBV12-3 or TRBV12-4 and TRBJ1-1, with 10 bases fitting TRBD1. The CDR3 totals 14 residues. Trimming cost V 4 bases and J 1 base; bases outside gene matches: 0. CDR3 coding DNA: TGTGCCAGCAGTTGGACAGGGGGGAACACTGAAGCTTTCTTT. This encodes CASSWTGGNTEAFF.

This clonotype has a single count. The J gene is TRBJ2-7, the V gene TRBV29-1; TRBD2 matches at 12 bases. The CDR3 loop spans 14 amino acids. Germline CDR1 SQVTM, CDR2 ANQGSEA. Unmatched junction bases numbered 7, after V lost 8 bases and J lost 2 bases. The CDR3 DNA reads TGCAGCTTAGAGACTAGCGGGAGAACCTACGAGCAGTACTTC. Its protein product is CSLETSGRTYEQYF.

In its sample, this clonotype was seen a few times. This chain links TRBV20-1 with TRBJ2-7; D might be TRBD1 or TRBD2, each matching 5 bases. CDR1 DFQATT and CDR2 SNEGSKA come from the germline V gene (reference sequence). V was clipped by 1 base and J by 1 base, with 8 bases between them. The CDR3 has 13 amino acids. Here the CDR3 DNA reads TGCAGTGCTAGAGCCGGGGCTTCCTACGAGCAGTACTTC. This sequence encodes CSARAGASYEQYF.

The chain has TRBV7-6 and TRBJ2-5; weak D call: TRBD2 (7 bases). The length of the CDR3 is 16 residues. Per the germline V gene, CDR1 is SGHVS and CDR2 is FNYEAQ. V shed 5 bases and J shed 2 bases, with 18 bases lying between them. CDR3 sequence reads: CASSPIQGGTQETQYF. CDR3 DNA sequence: TGTGCCAGCAGCCCGATACAGGGAGGGACACAAGAGACCCAGTACTTC.

A word on this clonotype: In this CDR3 the conserved last residue, phenylalanine or tryptophan, is missing, so a read error is likely. This sequence joins TRBV20-1 and TRBJ1-1; 7 bases agree with TRBD1. V was clipped by 7 bases and J by 3 bases; unmatched bases: 14. There are 15 residues in the CDR3. CDR1 and CDR2 from the germline V gene are DFQATT and SNEGSKA (reference sequence). The CDR3 region has the DNA TGCAGTGGGGGATCACAGGGGATCGGTCACACTGAAGCTTTCTGT. It specifies CSGGSQGIGHTEAFC.

The genes are TRBV7-9 and TRBJ2-7; the match to TRBD1 covers 11 bases. Germline values: CDR1 SEHNR, CDR2 FQNEAQ (reference sequence). This CDR3 is built from 14 residues. V shed 5 bases and J 4 bases; nucleotides not matched to a gene: 4. This chain's CDR3 is CASSGGQGGYEQYF. Written as DNA, the CDR3 is TGTGCCAGCAGCGGGGGACAGGGGGGATACGAGCAGTACTTC.

With respect to this clonotype: At one boundary the junction diverges from the germline segment, which might be a read error. V and J are TRBV7-9 and TRBJ1-2; TRBD1 aligns across 8 bases. Looked up from germline, CDR1 is SEHNR and CDR2 is FQNEAQ (reference sequence). This CDR3 spans 15 amino acids. The CDR3 bases are TGTGCCAGCGGCTTACTACCGCAGGGGGCGGGTGGCTACACCTTC. Amino acid sequence: CASGLLPQGAGGYTF. Full variable domain (remainder filled in from reference TRBV7-9 and TRBJ1-2): DTGVSQNPRHKITKRGQNVTFRCDPISEHNRLYWYRQTLGQGPEFLTYFQNEAQLEKSRLLSDRFSAERPKGSFSTLEIQRTEQGDSAMYLCASGLLPQGAGGYTFGSGTRLTVV.

This clonotype was found a few times. The rearrangement uses TRBV29-1 and TRBJ2-7; D may be TRBD1 (6 bases). The CDR3 consists of 16 residues. Trimming cost V 5 bases and J 3 bases, with 23 bases left between them. CDR1 is SQVTM, CDR2 ANQGSEA, per germline. The DNA for the CDR3 is TGCAGCGTTTATTCCCGACGGCAGGGGCCCTTCTACGAGCAGTACTTC. Translating it yields CSVYSRRQGPFYEQYF.

This sequence joins TRBV20-1 and TRBJ2-5, with 8 bases aligning to TRBD1. The germline gives CDR1 DFQATT, CDR2 SNEGSKA (reference sequence). The CDR3 contains 15 residues. V was clipped by 3 bases and J by 2 bases; unmatched bases: 8. CDR3 bases: TGCAGTGCTAGGCATACAGGGGGGCAACAAGAGACCCAGTACTTC. This translates into CSARHTGGQQETQYF.

This clonotype appeared many times. The rearrangement links TRBV2 to TRBJ1-5; the D gene is possibly TRBD1 (6 bases). The V gene's germline CDR1 is SNHLY and CDR2 FYNNEI. The CDR3 runs 14 residues. V was cut by 4 bases and J by 5 bases, with 12 bases left in between. The DNA for the CDR3 is TGTGCCAGCAGTGCCGGGACAAGGGATCAGCCCCAGCATTTT. Translated, it gives CASSAGTRDQPQHF.

The chain is built from TRBV2 and TRBJ1-2; perhaps TRBD1 as D (5 bases). CDR3 length: 14 amino acids. Germline CDR1 and CDR2: SNHLY and FYNNEI. The V end lost 5 bases, the J end lost 2 bases, and 12 bases lay between the germline ends. In nucleotides, the CDR3 is TGTGCCAGCAGTTTTATAGCAGGGAACTATGGCTACACCTTC. Translation: CASSFIAGNYGYTF.

This clonotype turned up a few times. The V gene is TRBV20-1, the J gene TRBJ1-1; D unclear. This CDR3 has 13 amino acids. Germline V gene data show CDR1 as DFQATT and CDR2 as SNEGSKA (reference sequence). The ends were cut back, 6 bases at V and 0 bases at J, with 11 bases in the middle. CDR3 bases: TGCAGTGCATCCAGGATCATGAACACTGAAGCTTTCTTT. This translates into CSASRIMNTEAFF.

In its sample, this clonotype was seen a few times. The rearrangement joins TRBV7-8 to TRBJ1-4; 7 bases line up with TRBD1. Trimming at V came to 7 bases and at J to 2 bases, leaving 4 bases not matched to a gene. The CDR3 totals 14 residues. CDR1 is SGHVS and CDR2 is FQNEAQ in the germline V gene. CDR3 in amino acids: CASTEGATNEKLFF. CDR3 nucleotides: TGTGCCAGCACCGAGGGGGCGACTAATGAAAAACTGTTTTTT.

The chain has TRBV2 and TRBJ1-1; maybe TRBD1 (6 bases). Trimming stripped 7 bases from V and 1 base from J, with 10 bases between. The CDR3 has 13 residues. Looked up from germline, CDR1 is SNHLY and CDR2 is FYNNEI. The CDR3 nucleotides read TGTGCCAGCACAATGACAGGGAACACTGAAGCTTTCTTT. It is translated as CASTMTGNTEAFF.

CDR3 loop: CASSMHKGNTEAFF. CDR3 coding DNA: TGTGCCAGTAGTATGCATAAGGGGAACACTGAAGCTTTCTTT. This chain links TRBV19 with TRBJ1-1; D not resolved. V was shortened by 3 bases and J by 1 base, with 9 bases between the two germline ends. The germline V gene has CDR1 LNHDA and CDR2 SQIVND (reference sequence). The CDR3 has 14 residues.

This clonotype came up a few times. CDR3 sequence reads: CSASRMKPGPRTYEQYF. The CDR3 DNA reads TGCAGTGCTAGCAGGATGAAGCCGGGGCCGCGAACCTACGAGCAGTACTTC. The chain has TRBV20-1 and TRBJ2-7; D may correspond to TRBD1 or TRBD2 (5 bases each). CDR3 size: 17 residues. Germline V lookup: CDR1 DFQATT, CDR2 SNEGSKA (reference sequence). Trimming left V 3 bases short and J 2 bases short, with 23 bases between.

The rearrangement uses TRBV12-3 or TRBV12-4 and TRBJ1-2, with D uncertain. V was cut by 0 bases and J by 8 bases, with 16 bases left in between. This CDR3 is 15 amino acids long. CDR3 amino acids: CASSLALTGLGGYTF. CDR3 nucleotides: TGTGCCAGCAGTTTAGCGCTAACGGGGTTGGGAGGCTACACCTTC.

The V and J genes are TRBV7-3 and TRBJ2-2; D might be TRBD2 (6 bases). CDR3 length: 16 residues. Trimming cost V 5 bases and J 6 bases, with 19 bases left between them. CDR1 is SGHTA and CDR2 is FQGTGA in the germline V gene. The CDR3 region is CASSGGVGSSPGELFF. In DNA form, the CDR3 reads TGTGCCAGCAGCGGTGGCGTCGGGAGTTCCCCCGGGGAGCTGTTTTTT.

The sample holds a few counts of this clonotype. This chain uses TRBV12-5 with TRBJ1-1; 9 nucleotides match TRBD1. Germline V gene data show CDR1 as LGHNT and CDR2 as FRNRAP. This CDR3 has 14 residues. With 1 base clipped from V and 4 bases from J, the junction kept 1 base outside the gene matches. The chain's CDR3 is CASGLGGQGTEAFF. The CDR3 DNA reads TGTGCTAGTGGTTTGGGGGGACAGGGCACTGAAGCTTTCTTT.

There are a few counts of this clonotype. The chain has TRBV5-6 and TRBJ1-5; the D is unclear. The germline CDR1 and CDR2 sequences are SGHDT and YYEEEE. This CDR3 region has 14 residues. The V and J ends lost 3 bases and 1 base respectively, with 8 bases between them. In DNA, the CDR3 is TGTGCCAGCAGCTCCGAACGGAGCAATCAGCCCCAGCATTTT. This sequence encodes CASSSERSNQPQHF.

This chain links TRBV5-1 with TRBJ1-2; perhaps TRBD1 as D (5 bases). Germline CDR1 reads SGHRS; CDR2 reads YFSETQ. V lost 4 bases and J lost 3, with 25 bases in between. This CDR3 has 18 residues. This CDR3 is CASSRSILQAGTDYGYTF. In DNA form, the CDR3 reads TGCGCCAGCAGCCGAAGTATCCTCCAAGCAGGGACGGACTATGGCTACACCTTC.

The rearrangement joins TRBV9 to TRBJ1-1, with TRBD1 matching 7 bases. This CDR3 spans 14 amino acids. Germline V CDR1 and CDR2: SGDLS, YYNGEE. With V trimmed by 4 bases and J by 7 bases, 10 bases remained unmatched. The CDR3 nucleotides read TGTGCCAGCAGCCCGTCACCCGGGGACAGTGAAGCTTTCTTT. Protein: CASSPSPGDSEAFF.